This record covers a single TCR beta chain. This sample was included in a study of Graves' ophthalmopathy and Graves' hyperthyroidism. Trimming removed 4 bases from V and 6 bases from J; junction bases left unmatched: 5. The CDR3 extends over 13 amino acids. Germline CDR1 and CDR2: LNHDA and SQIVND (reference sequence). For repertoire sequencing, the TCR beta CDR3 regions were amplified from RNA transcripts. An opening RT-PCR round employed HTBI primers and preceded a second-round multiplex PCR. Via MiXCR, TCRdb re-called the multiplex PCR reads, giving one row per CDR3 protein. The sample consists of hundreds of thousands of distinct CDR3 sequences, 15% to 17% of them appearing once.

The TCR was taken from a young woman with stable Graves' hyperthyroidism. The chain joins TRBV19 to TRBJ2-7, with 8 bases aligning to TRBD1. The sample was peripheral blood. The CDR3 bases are TGTGCCAGTAGTAAATCGACAGGGGCCGAGCAGTACTTC. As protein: CASSKSTGAEQYF. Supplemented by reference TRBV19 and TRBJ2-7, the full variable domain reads DGGITQSPKYLFRKEGQNVTLSCEQNLNHDAMYWYRQDPGQGLRLIYYSQIVNDFQKGDIAEGYSVSREKKESFPLTVTSAQKNPTAFYLCASSKSTGAEQYFGPGTRLTVT.